This TCR beta chain derives from a study of shared clonotypes between healthy human individuals. The donors, healthy adults who were HIV-negative, had experienced no recent acute infections or vaccinations. From CD4+ cells came CD45RA+ naive and CD45RA-negative memory subsets. The CDR3 totals 15 residues. CDR1 SGHVS and CDR2 FQNEAQ come from the germline V gene. V shed 0 bases and J shed 1 base, with 9 bases lying between them. Authors' processing steps: ImmunoSEQ junction-only sequences lacked quality scores, so their filtering differed. Data came from immunoSEQ multiplex PCR; TCRdb stores just in-frame clones and leaves some out. V and J calls and clone size follow that table, whereas D and trimming were derived from the DNA. The data hold about 2 million clones, with roughly 94% observed a single time.

The source is a man between 18 and 35 years old in good health. The chain employs TRBV7-8 and TRBJ1-1; weak D call: TRBD1 (5 bases). Sequences were obtained from naive CD4+ T cells sorted from blood. The subset: CD45RA+ positively selected. CDR3 amino acids: CASSLAPGKNTEAFF. CDR3 nucleotides: TGTGCCAGCAGCTTAGCGCCAGGGAAGAACACTGAAGCTTTCTTT.